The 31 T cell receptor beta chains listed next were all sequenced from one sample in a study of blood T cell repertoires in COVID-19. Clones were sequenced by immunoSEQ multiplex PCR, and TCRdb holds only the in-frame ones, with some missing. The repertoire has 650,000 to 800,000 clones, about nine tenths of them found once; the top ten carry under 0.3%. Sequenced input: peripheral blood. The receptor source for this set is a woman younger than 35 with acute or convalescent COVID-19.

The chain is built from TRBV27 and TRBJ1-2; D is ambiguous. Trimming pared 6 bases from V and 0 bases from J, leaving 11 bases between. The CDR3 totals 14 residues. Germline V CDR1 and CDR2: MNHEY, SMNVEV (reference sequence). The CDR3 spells CASSSDTSNYGYTF. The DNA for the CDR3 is TGTGCCAGCAGCTCTGACACTTCTAACTATGGCTACACCTTC.

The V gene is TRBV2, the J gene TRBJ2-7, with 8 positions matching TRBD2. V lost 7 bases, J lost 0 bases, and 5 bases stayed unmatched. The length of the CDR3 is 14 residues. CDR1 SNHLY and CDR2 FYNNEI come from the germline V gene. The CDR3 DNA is TGTGCCAGCATAGGCGGGGGGAGCTCCTACGAGCAGTACTTC. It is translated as CASIGGGSSYEQYF.

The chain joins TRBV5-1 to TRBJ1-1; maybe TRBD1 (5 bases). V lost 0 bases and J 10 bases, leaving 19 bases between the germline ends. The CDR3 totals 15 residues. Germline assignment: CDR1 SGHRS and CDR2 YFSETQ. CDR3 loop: CASSLDGDSALIAFF. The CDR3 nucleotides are TGCGCCAGCAGCTTGGACGGGGACTCCGCTCTTATAGCTTTCTTT.

CDR3 protein: CASSITGLQGNTEAFF. CDR3 DNA sequence: TGTGCCAGTAGTATAACAGGGCTGCAGGGGAACACTGAAGCTTTCTTT. This rearrangement joins TRBV19 to TRBJ1-1; a possible D gene is TRBD1 (6 bases). Trimming removed 2 bases at V and 1 base at J, with 14 bases between. Germline CDR1 is LNHDA and CDR2 is SQIVND (reference sequence). This CDR3 comprises 16 residues.

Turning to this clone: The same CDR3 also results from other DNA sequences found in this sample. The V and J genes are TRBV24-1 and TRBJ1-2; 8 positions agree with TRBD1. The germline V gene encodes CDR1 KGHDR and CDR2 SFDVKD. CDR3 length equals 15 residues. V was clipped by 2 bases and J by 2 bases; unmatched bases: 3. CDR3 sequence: CATSDSGTGNYGYTF. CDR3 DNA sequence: TGTGCCACCAGTGATTCCGGGACAGGAAACTATGGCTACACCTTC.

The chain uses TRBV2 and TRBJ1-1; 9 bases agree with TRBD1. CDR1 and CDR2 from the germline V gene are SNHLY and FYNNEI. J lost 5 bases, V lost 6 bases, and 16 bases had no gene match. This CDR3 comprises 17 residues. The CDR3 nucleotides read TGTGCCAGCAGCGCGTACGTTCATAGGACAGGGGTGACTGAAGCTTTCTTT. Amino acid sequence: CASSAYVHRTGVTEAFF.

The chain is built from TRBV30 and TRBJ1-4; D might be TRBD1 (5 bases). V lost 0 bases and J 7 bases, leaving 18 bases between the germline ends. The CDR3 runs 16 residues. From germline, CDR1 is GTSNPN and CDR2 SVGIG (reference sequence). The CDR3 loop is CAWSVGQEGIREKLFF. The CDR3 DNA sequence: TGTGCCTGGAGTGTAGGCCAGGAGGGGATACGTGAAAAACTGTTTTTT.

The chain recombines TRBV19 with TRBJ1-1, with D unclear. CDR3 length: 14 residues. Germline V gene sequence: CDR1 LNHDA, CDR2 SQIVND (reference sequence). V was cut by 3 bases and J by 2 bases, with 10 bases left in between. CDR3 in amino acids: CASSISGYNTEAFF. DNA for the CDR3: TGTGCCAGTAGTATCTCAGGATACAACACTGAAGCTTTCTTT.

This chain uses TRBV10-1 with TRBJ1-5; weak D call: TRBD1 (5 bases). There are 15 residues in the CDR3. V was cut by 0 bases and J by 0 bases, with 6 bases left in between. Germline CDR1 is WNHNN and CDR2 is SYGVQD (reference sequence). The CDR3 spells CASSESGLSNQPQHF. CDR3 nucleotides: TGCGCCAGCAGTGAGTCGGGGCTTAGCAATCAGCCCCAGCATTTT.

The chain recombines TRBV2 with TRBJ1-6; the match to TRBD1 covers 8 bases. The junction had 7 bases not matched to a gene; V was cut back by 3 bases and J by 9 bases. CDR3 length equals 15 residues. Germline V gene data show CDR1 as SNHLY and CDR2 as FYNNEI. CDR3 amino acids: CASSEFAGGISPLHF. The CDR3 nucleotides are TGTGCCAGCAGTGAGTTCGCAGGGGGCATTTCACCCCTCCACTTT.

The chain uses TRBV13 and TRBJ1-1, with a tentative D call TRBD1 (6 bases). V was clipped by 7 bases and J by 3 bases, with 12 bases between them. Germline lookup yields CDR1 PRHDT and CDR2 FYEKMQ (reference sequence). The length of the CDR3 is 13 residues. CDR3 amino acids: CASTFTGYTEAFF. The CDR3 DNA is TGTGCCAGCACCTTCACAGGGTACACTGAAGCTTTCTTT.

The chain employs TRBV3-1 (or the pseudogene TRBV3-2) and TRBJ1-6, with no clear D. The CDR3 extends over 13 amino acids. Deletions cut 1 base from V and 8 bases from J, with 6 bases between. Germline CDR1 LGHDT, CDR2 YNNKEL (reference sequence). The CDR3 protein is CASSQGQDSPLHF. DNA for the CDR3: TGTGCCAGCAGCCAAGGTCAGGATTCACCCCTCCACTTT.

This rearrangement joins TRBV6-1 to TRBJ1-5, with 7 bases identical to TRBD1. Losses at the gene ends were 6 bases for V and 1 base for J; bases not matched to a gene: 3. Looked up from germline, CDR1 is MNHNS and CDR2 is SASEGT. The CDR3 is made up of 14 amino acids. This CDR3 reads CASRQTGSNQPQHF. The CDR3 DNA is TGTGCCAGCAGGCAGACAGGGAGCAATCAGCCCCAGCATTTT.

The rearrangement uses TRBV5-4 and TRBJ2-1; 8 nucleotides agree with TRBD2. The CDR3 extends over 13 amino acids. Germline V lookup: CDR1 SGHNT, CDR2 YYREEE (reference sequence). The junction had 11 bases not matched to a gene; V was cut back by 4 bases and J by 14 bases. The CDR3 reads CASSLGTLGGEFF. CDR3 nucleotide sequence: TGTGCCAGCAGCCTCGGGACTCTCGGGGGGGAGTTCTTC.

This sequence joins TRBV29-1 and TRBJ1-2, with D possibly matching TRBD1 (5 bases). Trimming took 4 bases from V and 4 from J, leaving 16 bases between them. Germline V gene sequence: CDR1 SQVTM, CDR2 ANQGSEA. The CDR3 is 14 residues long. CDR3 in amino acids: CSVAKGGDLYGYTF. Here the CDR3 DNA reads TGCAGCGTTGCTAAGGGAGGGGACCTCTATGGCTACACCTTC.

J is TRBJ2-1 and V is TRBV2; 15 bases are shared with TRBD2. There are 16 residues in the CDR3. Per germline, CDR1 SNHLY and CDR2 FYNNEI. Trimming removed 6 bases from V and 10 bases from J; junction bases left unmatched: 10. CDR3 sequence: CASSPGLAGGQGEQFF. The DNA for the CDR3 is TGTGCCAGCAGCCCCGGACTAGCGGGGGGGCAAGGGGAGCAGTTCTTC.

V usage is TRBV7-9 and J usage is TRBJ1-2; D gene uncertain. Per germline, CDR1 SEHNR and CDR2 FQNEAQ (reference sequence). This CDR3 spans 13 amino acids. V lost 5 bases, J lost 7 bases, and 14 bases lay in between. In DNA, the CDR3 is TGTGCCAGCAGCCTCTCGCATGGCCGTGGCTACACCTTC. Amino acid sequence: CASSLSHGRGYTF.

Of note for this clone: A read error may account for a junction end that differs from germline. DNA of the CDR3: TGTGTCAGCAGTTTTCTGGCTAGCGCCTCGGGAGAGCAGTACTTC. It yields the protein CVSSFLASASGEQYF. This chain connects TRBV6-5 to TRBJ2-7; tentative D call: TRBD2 (6 bases). The CDR3 spans 15 residues. Germline values: CDR1 MNHEY, CDR2 SVGAGI.

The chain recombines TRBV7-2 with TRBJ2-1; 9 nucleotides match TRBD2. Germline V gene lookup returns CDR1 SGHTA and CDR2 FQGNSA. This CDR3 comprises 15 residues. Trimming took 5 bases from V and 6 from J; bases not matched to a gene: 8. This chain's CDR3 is CASSPFRAGGNEQFF. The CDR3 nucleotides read TGTGCCAGCAGCCCCTTTCGAGCGGGGGGCAATGAGCAGTTCTTC. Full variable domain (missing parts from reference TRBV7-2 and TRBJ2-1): GAGVSQSPSNKVTEKGKDVELRCDPISGHTALYWYRQSLGQGLEFLIYFQGNSAPDKSGLPSDRFSAERTGGSVSTLTIQRTQQEDSAVYLCASSPFRAGGNEQFFGPGTRLTVL.

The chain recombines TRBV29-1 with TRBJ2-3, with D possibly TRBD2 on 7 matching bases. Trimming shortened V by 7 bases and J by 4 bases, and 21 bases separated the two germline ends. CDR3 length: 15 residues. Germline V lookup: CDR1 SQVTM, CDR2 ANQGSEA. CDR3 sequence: CSAIHRGGGPDTQYF. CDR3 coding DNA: TGCAGCGCTATCCATAGAGGGGGGGGCCCAGATACGCAGTATTTT.

CDR3 sequence reads: CASSLTGGSAEAFF. The DNA of the CDR3 is TGTGCCAGCAGCTTAACTGGAGGGTCCGCTGAAGCTTTCTTT. This sequence joins TRBV7-3 and TRBJ1-1, with no clear D. The CDR3 contains 14 residues. V was pared by 0 bases and J by 6 bases, with 11 bases between. Germline assignment: CDR1 SGHTA and CDR2 FQGTGA.

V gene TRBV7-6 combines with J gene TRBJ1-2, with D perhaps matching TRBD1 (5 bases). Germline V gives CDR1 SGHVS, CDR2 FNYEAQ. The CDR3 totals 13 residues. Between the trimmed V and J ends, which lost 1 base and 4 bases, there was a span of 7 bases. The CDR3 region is CASSLGTGYGYTF. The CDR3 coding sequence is TGTGCCAGCAGCTTAGGAACAGGCTATGGCTACACCTTC.

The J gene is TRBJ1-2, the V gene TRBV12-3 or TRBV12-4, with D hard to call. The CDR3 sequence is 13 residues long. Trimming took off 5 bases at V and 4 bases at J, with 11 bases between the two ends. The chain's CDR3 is CASSERASYGYTF. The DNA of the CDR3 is TGTGCCAGCAGTGAGAGGGCCTCCTATGGCTACACCTTC.

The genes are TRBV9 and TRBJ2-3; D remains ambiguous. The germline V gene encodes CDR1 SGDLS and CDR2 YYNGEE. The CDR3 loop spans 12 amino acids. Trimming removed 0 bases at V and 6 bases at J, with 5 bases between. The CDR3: CASSVEYDTQYF. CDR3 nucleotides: TGTGCCAGCAGCGTAGAATATGATACGCAGTATTTT.

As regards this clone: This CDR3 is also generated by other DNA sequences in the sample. CDR3 amino acids: CASSPDRDYGYTF. CDR3 sequence (DNA): TGTGCCAGCAGCCCCGACCGGGACTATGGCTACACCTTC. The V call is TRBV7-8, the J call TRBJ1-2; D uncertain. This CDR3 has 13 amino acids. The germline V gene encodes CDR1 SGHVS and CDR2 FQNEAQ. Trimming cost V 5 bases and J 3 bases, with 10 bases left between them.

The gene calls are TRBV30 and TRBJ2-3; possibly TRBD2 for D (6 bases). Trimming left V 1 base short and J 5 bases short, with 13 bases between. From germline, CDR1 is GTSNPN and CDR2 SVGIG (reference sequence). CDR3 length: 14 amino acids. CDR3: CAWSEASAGDTQYF. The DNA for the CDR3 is TGTGCCTGGAGTGAGGCTAGCGCAGGAGATACGCAGTATTTT.

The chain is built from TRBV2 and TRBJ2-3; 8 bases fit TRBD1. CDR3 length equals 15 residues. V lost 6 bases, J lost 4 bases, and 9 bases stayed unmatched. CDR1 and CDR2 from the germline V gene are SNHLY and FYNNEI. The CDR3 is CASSLPQGAPDTQYF. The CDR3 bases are TGTGCCAGCAGCCTCCCCCAGGGGGCCCCAGATACGCAGTATTTT.

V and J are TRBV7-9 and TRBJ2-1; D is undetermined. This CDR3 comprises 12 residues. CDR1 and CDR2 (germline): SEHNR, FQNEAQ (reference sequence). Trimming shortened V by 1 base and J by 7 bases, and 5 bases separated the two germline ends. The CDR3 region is CASSLVPNEQFF. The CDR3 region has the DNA TGTGCCAGCAGCTTAGTTCCGAATGAGCAGTTCTTC.

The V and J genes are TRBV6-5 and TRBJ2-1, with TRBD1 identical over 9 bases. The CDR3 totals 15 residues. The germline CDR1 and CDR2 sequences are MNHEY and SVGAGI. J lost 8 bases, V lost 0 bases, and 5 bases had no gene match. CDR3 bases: TGTGCCAGCAGTTACTCGCGACAGGGGGTCTATGAGCAGTTCTTC. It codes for CASSYSRQGVYEQFF.

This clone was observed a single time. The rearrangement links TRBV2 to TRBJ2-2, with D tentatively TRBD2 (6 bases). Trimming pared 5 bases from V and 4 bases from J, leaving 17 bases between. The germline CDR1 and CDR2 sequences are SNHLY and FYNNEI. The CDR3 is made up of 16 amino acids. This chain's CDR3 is CASSYGRMEGTGELFF. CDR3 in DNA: TGTGCCAGCAGTTATGGGAGGATGGAGGGCACCGGGGAGCTGTTTTTT.

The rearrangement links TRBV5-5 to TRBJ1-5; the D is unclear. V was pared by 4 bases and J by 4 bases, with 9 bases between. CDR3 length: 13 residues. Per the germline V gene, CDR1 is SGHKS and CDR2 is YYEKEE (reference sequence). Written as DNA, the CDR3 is TGTGCCAGCAGCCTGCCGGGAAATCAGCCCCAGCATTTT. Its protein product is CASSLPGNQPQHF.